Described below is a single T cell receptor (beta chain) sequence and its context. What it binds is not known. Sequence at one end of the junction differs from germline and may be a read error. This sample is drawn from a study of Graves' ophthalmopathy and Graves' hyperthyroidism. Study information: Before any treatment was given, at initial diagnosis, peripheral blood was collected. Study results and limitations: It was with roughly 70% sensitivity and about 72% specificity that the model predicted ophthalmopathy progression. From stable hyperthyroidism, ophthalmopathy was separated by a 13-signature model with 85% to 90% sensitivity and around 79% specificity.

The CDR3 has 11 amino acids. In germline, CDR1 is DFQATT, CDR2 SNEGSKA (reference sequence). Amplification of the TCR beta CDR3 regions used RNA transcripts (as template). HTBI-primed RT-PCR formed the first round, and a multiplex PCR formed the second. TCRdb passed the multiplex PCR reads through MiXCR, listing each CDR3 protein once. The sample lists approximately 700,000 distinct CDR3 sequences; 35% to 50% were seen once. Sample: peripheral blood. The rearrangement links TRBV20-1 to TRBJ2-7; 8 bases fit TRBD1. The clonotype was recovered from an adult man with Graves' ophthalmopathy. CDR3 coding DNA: TGCAGTTGCGGACAGGGCCACGAGCAGGACTTC. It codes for CSCGQGHEQDF.